One sample yielded the 10 T cell receptor beta chains listed below, sequenced in a study of blood T cell repertoires in COVID-19. TCRdb's table, derived via immunoSEQ multiplex PCR, lists solely in-frame clones and lacks some. Here the sample spans around 140,000 clones, 80% to 90% being singletons. Sequencing used peripheral blood. These receptors were collected from a man between 18 and 29 years old with COVID-19, enrolled during active disease.

The chain uses TRBV14 and TRBJ2-1, with D tentatively TRBD2 (5 bases). The CDR3 loop spans 16 amino acids. V was clipped by 0 bases and J by 3 bases, with 12 bases between them. Germline V gene data show CDR1 as SGHDN and CDR2 as FVKESK. The CDR3 protein is CASSQEGSAYYNEQFF. The CDR3 DNA reads TGTGCCAGCAGCCAAGAAGGTAGCGCGTACTACAATGAGCAGTTCTTC. The full variable domain, in which reference TRBV14 and TRBJ2-1 provide the parts outside the CDR3, is EAGVTQFPSHSVIEKGQTVTLRCDPISGHDNLYWYRRVMGKEIKFLLHFVKESKQDESGMPNNRFLAERTGGTYSTLKVQPAELEDSGVYFCASSQEGSAYYNEQFFGPGTRLTVL.

This clone was counted a single time. The chain combines TRBV10-1 with TRBJ2-7; 7 nucleotides match TRBD2. The V gene end was trimmed by 1 base and the J gene end by 2 bases; junction bases not matched to a gene: 5. Germline V CDR1 and CDR2: WNHNN, SYGVQD (reference sequence). This CDR3 has 15 amino acids. In DNA form, the CDR3 reads TGCGCCAGCAGTGAGTTCCCTAGCGGCGCCTACGAGCAGTACTTC. Translating it yields CASSEFPSGAYEQYF.

The chain has TRBV28 and TRBJ1-1; D unclear. The CDR3 covers 12 residues. The germline V and J ends were trimmed by 6 bases and 4 bases, with 9 bases remaining between them. From germline, CDR1 is MDHEN and CDR2 SYDVKM. The CDR3 sequence is CASSRRATEAFF. The CDR3, as DNA: TGTGCCAGCAGCCGCCGAGCCACTGAAGCTTTCTTT.

CDR3 sequence (DNA): TGTGCCAGCAGCTTAAGTATAGCTAGCGGGAGTTATTCGGAGACCCAGTACTTC. Amino acid sequence: CASSLSIASGSYSETQYF. V and J are TRBV13 and TRBJ2-5, with TRBD2 matching over 10 bases. Germline trimming cut 2 bases from V and 5 bases from J; bases unmatched to any gene: 14. The germline gives CDR1 PRHDT, CDR2 FYEKMQ (reference sequence). The CDR3 has 18 residues.

For this clone: One junction end disagrees with the germline gene, perhaps due to a read error. The chain recombines TRBV29-1 with TRBJ1-4, with D tentatively TRBD1 (5 bases). Germline CDR1 is SQVTM and CDR2 is ANQGSEA. The length of the CDR3 is 14 residues. CDR3 nucleotide sequence: TGCAGCGTTGAAGTACCAAGGGGAAATCGAAAACTGCTTTTT. This codes for CSVEVPRGNRKLLF.

J is TRBJ2-1 and V is TRBV5-4; 7 nucleotides align to TRBD2. After removal of 4 bases from V and 5 bases from J, the junction contained 15 bases not matched to a gene. Germline V gives CDR1 SGHNT, CDR2 YYREEE (reference sequence). The CDR3 contains 17 residues. The CDR3: CASSKQATSQNNNEQFF. The CDR3 bases are TGTGCCAGCAGCAAACAAGCGACTAGCCAGAATAACAATGAGCAGTTCTTC.

J is TRBJ2-5 and V is TRBV10-3, with TRBD1 as a possible D gene (5 bases). Germline-derived CDR1 and CDR2 are ENHRY and SYGVKD. CDR3 length: 12 residues. V lost 6 bases and J lost 0, with 5 bases in between. The CDR3 region is CAIRGHQETQYF. The CDR3 nucleotides read TGTGCCATCAGGGGGCACCAAGAGACCCAGTACTTC.

The count of this clone is one. The CDR3 spells CASSLQGLDQETQYF. The CDR3 DNA sequence: TGTGCCAGCAGCTTACAGGGACTGGACCAAGAGACCCAGTACTTC. The chain uses TRBV7-7 and TRBJ2-5, with D perhaps TRBD2 (6 bases). V shed 2 bases and J shed 0 bases, with 10 bases lying between them. Germline V lookup: CDR1 SSHAT, CDR2 FNYEAQ (reference sequence). This CDR3 comprises 15 residues.

In its sample, this clone was seen a few times. This rearrangement joins TRBV4-3 to TRBJ1-2; D is unresolved. This CDR3 has 14 amino acids. V shed 4 bases and J shed 1 base, with 10 bases lying between them. Germline CDR1 LGHNA, CDR2 YSLEER. The CDR3 spells CASSLFRDNYGYTF. The CDR3 DNA sequence: TGCGCCAGCAGCCTTTTTCGGGATAACTATGGCTACACCTTC.

This clone was seen only once. The chain employs TRBV19 and TRBJ2-2; 7 nucleotides align to TRBD1. Trimming took 5 bases from V and 6 from J; bases not matched to a gene: 12. Germline V lookup: CDR1 LNHDA, CDR2 SQIVND (reference sequence). The CDR3 is made up of 16 amino acids. The CDR3 DNA follows: TGTGCCAGTAGTCTTGGGCAGGGGGTCGGTCCCGGGGAGCTGTTTTTT. Encoded protein: CASSLGQGVGPGELFF.